This TCR beta chain is drawn from a study of Ad26.COV2.S vaccination and SARS-CoV-2 variants. The treatment denotes: roughly 18 received Ad26.COV2.S at low or high dose, single or two shots; about five received placebo; per-sample allocation not given. Samples were taken on day 63 after the first vaccine or placebo injection. CDR1 is GTSNPN, CDR2 SVGIG, per germline (reference sequence). The CDR3 spans 14 residues. The V and J ends lost 3 bases and 5 bases, in that order; junction bases with no gene match: 8. Sequenced by immunoSEQ multiplex PCR; TCRdb stores in-frame clones only, minus some. This table has about 680,000 clones, more than 80% appearing once.

Sample: peripheral blood, taken in a trial of Ad26.COV2.S vaccine versus placebo. The TCR originated in a person between 18 and 65 years old who received the Ad26.COV2.S COVID-19 vaccine or a placebo. This rearrangement joins TRBV30 to TRBJ1-2; 8 nucleotides line up with TRBD1. The CDR3 bases are TGTGCCTGGAGCCAGGGACAGGCCCTTTATGGCTACACCTTC. Its protein is CAWSQGQALYGYTF.